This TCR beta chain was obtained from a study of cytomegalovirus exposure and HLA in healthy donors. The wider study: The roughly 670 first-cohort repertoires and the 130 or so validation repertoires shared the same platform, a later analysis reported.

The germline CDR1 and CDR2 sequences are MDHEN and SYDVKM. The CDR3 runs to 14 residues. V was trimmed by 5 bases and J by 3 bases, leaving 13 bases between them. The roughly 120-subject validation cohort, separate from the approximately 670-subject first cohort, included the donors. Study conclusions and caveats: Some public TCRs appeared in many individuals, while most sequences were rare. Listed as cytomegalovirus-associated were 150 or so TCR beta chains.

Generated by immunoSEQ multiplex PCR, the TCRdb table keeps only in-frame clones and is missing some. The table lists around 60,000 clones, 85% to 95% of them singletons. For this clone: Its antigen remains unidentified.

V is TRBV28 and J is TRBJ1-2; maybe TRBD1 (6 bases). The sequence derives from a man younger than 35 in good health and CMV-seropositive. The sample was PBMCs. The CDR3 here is CASSQDRSHYGYTF. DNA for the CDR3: TGTGCCAGCAGTCAAGACAGGAGCCACTATGGCTACACCTTC.